A selection of T cell receptor beta chains follows, all from one sample in a study of cytomegalovirus exposure and HLA in healthy donors. The protocol was immunoSEQ multiplex PCR, while the TCRdb copy is restricted to in-frame clones and leaves out a portion. Of some 85,000 clones in the sample, over 65% were seen once. The specimen sequenced was PBMCs. These receptors were taken from a woman in her forties in good health and CMV-seropositive. Both conserved end residues are trimmed from each CDR3.

ASRDRAGRFSTDTQY	TRBJ2-3	TRBV19
ASSRGQETQY	TRBJ2-5	TRBV6-5
ASSKEKTDRGYEQY	TRBJ2-7	TRBV21-1
ASRDSGGVYGYT	TRBJ1-2	TRBV27
ASSDSTSGSTDTQY	TRBJ2-3	TRBV6-4
ASSPEIISPLH	TRBJ1-6	TRBV14
ASSVLEGLNTEAF	TRBJ1-1	TRBV19
ASSVENSRDTQY	TRBJ2-3	TRBV9
SPNPGYEQY	TRBJ2-7	TRBV20-1
ASSLGSGGGSTDTQY	TRBJ2-3	TRBV5-1
ASSPTGSGEQF	TRBJ2-1	TRBV7-6
ASSFAQTYEQY	TRBJ2-7	TRBV11-2
ASSPRQNYEQY	TRBJ2-7	TRBV27
ASSLGQGVDGYT	TRBJ1-2	TRBV5-1
ASRAPGQGSTEAF	TRBJ1-1	TRBV9
ASSQKTGGNTEAF	TRBJ1-1	TRBV5-4
ASSPPHYEKLF	TRBJ1-4	TRBV7-2
ASSRNGQAEQY	TRBJ2-7	TRBV6-5
ASSYGGGETQY	TRBJ2-5	TRBV6-5
ASSLVSASGGYEQY	TRBJ2-7	TRBV7-2